This T cell receptor beta chain derives from a study of beta chain features in type 1 diabetes. Worth noting for this clone: Its antigen is still unknown.

V lost 5 bases and J lost 4; bases outside the gene matches: 10. The CDR3 consists of 15 residues. Germline loops: CDR1 SGHNT, CDR2 YYREEE (reference sequence). One heparinised draw, averaging approximately 120 mL, was taken per donor. The study's findings and limits: TCRB CDR3s from Type 1 diabetes patients were moderately but significantly shorter in all four CD4+ subsets.

The authors reverse transcribed all of the isolated RNA, so sequencing captured expressed TCRB transcripts. The protocol was immunoSEQ multiplex PCR, while the TCRdb copy is restricted to in-frame clones and leaves out a portion. The sample lists 140,000 to 150,000 clones, 40% to 55% occurring once. This TCR was recovered from a man in his late teens or twenties in good health. Sequencing was carried out using Tregs from blood. The chain employs TRBV5-4 and TRBJ2-3; the match to TRBD1 covers 7 bases. In DNA, the CDR3 is TGTGCCAGCAGTCGAACAGGGGATAGCGCAGATACGCAGTATTTT. Its translation: CASSRTGDSADTQYF. The whole variable domain, remainder taken from reference TRBV5-4 and TRBJ2-3, is ETGVTQSPTHLIKTRGQQVTLRCSSQSGHNTVSWYQQALGQGPQFIFQYYREEENGRGNFPPRFSGLQFPNYSSELNVNALELDDSALYLCASSRTGDSADTQYFGPGTRLTVL.